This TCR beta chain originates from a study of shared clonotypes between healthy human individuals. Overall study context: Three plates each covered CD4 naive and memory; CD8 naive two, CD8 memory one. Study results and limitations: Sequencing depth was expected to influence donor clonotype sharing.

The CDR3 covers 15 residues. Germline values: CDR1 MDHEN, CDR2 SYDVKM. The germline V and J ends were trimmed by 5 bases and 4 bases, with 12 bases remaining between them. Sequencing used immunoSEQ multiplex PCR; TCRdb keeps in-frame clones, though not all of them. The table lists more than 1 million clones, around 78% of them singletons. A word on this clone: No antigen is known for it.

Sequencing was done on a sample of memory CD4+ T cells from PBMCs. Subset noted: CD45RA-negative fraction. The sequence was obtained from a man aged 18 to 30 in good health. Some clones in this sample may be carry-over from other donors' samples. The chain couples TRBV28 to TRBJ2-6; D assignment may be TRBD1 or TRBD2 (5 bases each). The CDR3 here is CASSPPGAGANVLTF. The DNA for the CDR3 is TGTGCCAGCAGTCCCCCCGGGGCAGGGGCCAACGTCCTGACTTTC.